A selection of T cell receptor beta chains follows, all from one sample in a study of T cells in Graves' hyperthyroidism and ophthalmopathy. MiXCR was run by TCRdb on the multiplex PCR reads, yielding one entry per CDR3 protein. The sample includes about 560,000 distinct CDR3 sequences, roughly 46% of them seen just once. The sequencing sample was made of peripheral blood or thyroid tissue (not recorded which). These receptors were taken from a woman younger than 35 with Graves' hyperthyroidism. CDR3s include the opening cysteine and the closing phenylalanine or tryptophan. A D gene is named only where the DNA matches it firmly. Expanded clones are given a class, and other clones once, few, many or no size at all.

DNA,CDR3,V,D,J,size
TGTGCCAGCAGCCCGGGACCCCAGAACACTGAAGCTTTCTTT,CASSPGPQNTEAFF,TRBV2,.,TRBJ1-1,many
TGCGCCAGCAGCCGGGTTGAGGTAGGAACTGAAGCTTTCTTT,CASSRVEVGTEAFF,TRBV5-1,.,TRBJ1-1,.
TGTGCCATCAGACCTGAGCGGGAGACCCAGTACTTC,CAIRPERETQYF,TRBV10-3,.,TRBJ2-5,.
TGTGCCAGCAGCTTAGTTGGGCAGGGAGGAATGGCAGATACGCAGTATTTT,CASSLVGQGGMADTQYF,TRBV7-9,.,TRBJ2-3,.
TGTGCCAGTAGTATGCTAGCGGCCTCCTACGAGCAGTACTTC,CASSMLAASYEQYF,TRBV19,TRBD2,TRBJ2-7,.
TGCAGCGTTGTCAGAGAGACTGAAGCTTTCTTT,CSVVRETEAFF,TRBV29-1,.,TRBJ1-1,medium-sized
TGCAGTGCTAGAATGGCGGGTAGACAAGAGACCCAGTACTTC,CSARMAGRQETQYF,TRBV20-1,.,TRBJ2-5,.
TGCGCCAGCAGCTCGATCCCCTTTCGGGGCACGAATGAAAAACTGTTTTTT,CASSSIPFRGTNEKLFF,TRBV5-1,.,TRBJ1-4,.
TGTGCCAGCAGCCAGGGCGCGGCGCTGGCCGGGGAGCTGTTTTTT,CASSQGAALAGELFF,TRBV11-3,.,TRBJ2-2,.
TGTGCCAGCCCCGAGGGCGGAATCGCTAACTATGGCTACACCTTC,CASPEGGIANYGYTF,TRBV6-4,.,TRBJ1-2,.
TGCGCCAGCAGCCAACCGACTAGCGGGAGATCCTACGAGCAGTACTTC,CASSQPTSGRSYEQYF,TRBV7-9,TRBD2,TRBJ2-7,few
TGTGCCAGCAGCTCGCGTGCGCTTATCGGAACTGAAGCTTTCTTT,CASSSRALIGTEAFF,TRBV7-9,.,TRBJ1-1,.
TGTGCCATCAGTGACGTCTTGGAAATGGCTAGCGGTGCAGAGACCCAGTACTTC,CAISDVLEMASGAETQYF,TRBV10-3,TRBD2,TRBJ2-5,many
TGTGCCACTACGGGACAGGTCAATCAGCCCCAGCATTTT,CATTGQVNQPQHF,TRBV2,TRBD1,TRBJ1-5,many
TGTGCCACCAGTGATAACAGAGGGCGTCAGCCCCAGCATTTT,CATSDNRGRQPQHF,TRBV24-1,.,TRBJ1-5,many
TGTGCCACCAGCAGAGCGACAGTGTCGGATCAGCCCCAGCATTTT,CATSRATVSDQPQHF,TRBV15,.,TRBJ1-5,many
TGTGCCAGCAGCTTCGGGACTCCCTCCTACGAGCAGTACTTC,CASSFGTPSYEQYF,TRBV7-8,.,TRBJ2-7,.
TGCAGCGTTGAAGCCGGAGCCCGCTTCGAGCAGTACTTC,CSVEAGARFEQYF,TRBV29-1,.,TRBJ2-7,.
TGTGCCAGCACTTCCGGGTCTTCACCCCTCCACTTT,CASTSGSSPLHF,TRBV2,.,TRBJ1-6,.
TGTGCCATCAGCAGCCAGGGACGTAATTCACCCCTCCACTTT,CAISSQGRNSPLHF,TRBV10-3,.,TRBJ1-6,once
TGTGCCAGCAGTTTTTCAGGGGTGGAGACCCAGTACTTC,CASSFSGVETQYF,TRBV12-3/TRBV12-4,.,TRBJ2-5,.
TGTGCCAGCAGACAAAGGGGAGACACTGAAGCTTTCTTT,CASRQRGDTEAFF,TRBV7-9,.,TRBJ1-1,.
TGCAGCGTATATAGCGGGAGCGATGAGCAGTTCTTC,CSVYSGSDEQFF,TRBV29-1,TRBD2,TRBJ2-1,once
TGTGCCAGCAGCGTAGTGCTCCGGGACAGGGAGTCCTACGAGCAGTACTTC,CASSVVLRDRESYEQYF,TRBV7-9,TRBD1,TRBJ2-7,few
TGTGCCAGCAGCGTAGAGGGGGGGGGGGTCACTGAAGCTTTCTTT,CASSVEGGGVTEAFF,TRBV9,.,TRBJ1-1,.
TGCAGCGTTGAAAGGGGTTTCTTT,CSVERGFF,TRBV29-1,.,TRBJ1-1,.
TGTGCCAGCAGCTCAAGACGGACAGGGGGTGGGGAGACCCAGTACTTC,CASSSRRTGGGETQYF,TRBV11-2,TRBD1,TRBJ2-5,.
TGCAGTGCTAGGGAGGGAGGCATAAACGTCGCTCCAGAGACCCAGTACTTC,CSAREGGINVAPETQYF,TRBV20-1,.,TRBJ2-5,.
TGCAGTGCGCGGCAGGGTGCGTACGAGCAGTACTTC,CSARQGAYEQYF,TRBV20-1,.,TRBJ2-7,many
TGTGCCAGCAGCTTTCAGGGAAGGTTGAACACTGAAGCTTTCTTT,CASSFQGRLNTEAFF,TRBV7-9,.,TRBJ1-1,.
TGCGCCAGCAGCCAGTTAGGGTGGTCCAGGGGGCCGAATCAGCCCCAGCATTTT,CASSQLGWSRGPNQPQHF,TRBV7-2,TRBD1,TRBJ1-5,once
TGTGCCATCAGTCTAGGACAGGGGGCCGGCTCACCCCTCCACTTT,CAISLGQGAGSPLHF,TRBV10-3,TRBD1,TRBJ1-6,.
TGTGCCACCAGCAGCCTGGGGGTGCACGAGCAGTACTTC,CATSSLGVHEQYF,TRBV15,.,TRBJ2-7,.
TGCAGCGTTCTGGACATTGGCTATGGCTACACCTTC,CSVLDIGYGYTF,TRBV29-1,.,TRBJ1-2,many
TGTGCCAGCAACTTTGGCCCCGGGGAGCTGTTTTTT,CASNFGPGELFF,TRBV2,.,TRBJ2-2,.
TGTGCCAGCAGCTTAGACAGGGCGTCCACTGAAGCTTTCTTT,CASSLDRASTEAFF,TRBV7-2,.,TRBJ1-1,many
TGCGCCAGCAGCCGAGCAGGGAAGAACACTGAAGCTTTCTTT,CASSRAGKNTEAFF,TRBV7-9,.,TRBJ1-1,.
TGCGCCAGCAGCCCGGGACTAGCGGGAGTCGTAGAGACCCAGTACTTC,CASSPGLAGVVETQYF,TRBV5-1,TRBD2,TRBJ2-5,few
TGTGCCAGCAGCTTGGTAGGGACCGAAGGGGGGACCCAGTACTTC,CASSLVGTEGGTQYF,TRBV7-9,.,TRBJ2-5,.
TGTGCCAGCACCAAGGACAGGTCTTTGTGGGGCTACACCTTC,CASTKDRSLWGYTF,TRBV2,TRBD1,TRBJ1-2,few
TGTGCCAGGACAGGGATGCAGCCCCAGCATTTT,CARTGMQPQHF,TRBV7-8,TRBD1,TRBJ1-5,.
TGTGCCAGCAGCGTTAATCAGGGTCAGCCCCAGCATTTT,CASSVNQGQPQHF,TRBV7-3,.,TRBJ1-5,.
TGTGCCATCAGTGGGGAAGGGGTGACTAATGAAAAACTGTTTTTT,CAISGEGVTNEKLFF,TRBV10-3,.,TRBJ1-4,.
TGTGCCAGCAGCTTCTACAGGGAGGAGACCCAGTACTTC,CASSFYREETQYF,TRBV7-2,.,TRBJ2-5,few
TGCAGCGTACCCAACCGGGACACCGGGGGATACGAGCAGTACTTC,CSVPNRDTGGYEQYF,TRBV29-1,.,TRBJ2-7,many
TGCAGTGCTAGGGATCGGACAGCGAACACCGGGGAGCTGTTTTTT,CSARDRTANTGELFF,TRBV20-1,.,TRBJ2-2,.